This entry lists 10 T cell receptor beta chains sequenced from one sample in a study of blood T cell repertoires in COVID-19 (dated by TCRdb to about 2020). The library was prepared using the immunoSEQ multiplex PCR assay. This is the immuneACCESS table as TCRdb keeps it, with only in-frame sequences that have V and J called. A part of the clones is gone; compared with another copy, unresolved V genes explain less than half, and the rest is unexplained. Recorded for this sample are a few hundred thousand clones; 70% to 90% of them occurred a single time. Less than 10% of the sample goes to the ten largest clones. Sequencing was done on a sample of peripheral blood. All receptors derive from a man younger than 35 with active or convalescent COVID-19.

The chain recombines TRBV2 with TRBJ2-3; D may be TRBD2 (5 bases). The V gene lost 10 bases and the J gene lost 2 bases, with 16 bases spanning the gap. The CDR3 spans 14 residues. Germline V gene data show CDR1 as SNHLY and CDR2 as FYNNEI. The DNA for the CDR3 is TGTGCCATCCAAGGGAGCGGTACCACAGATACGCAGTATTTT. As protein: CAIQGSGTTDTQYF.

CDR3 region: CASRTGITNTGELFF. For the CDR3, the DNA is TGTGCCAGCAGGACAGGCATTACGAACACCGGGGAGCTGTTTTTT. The chain joins TRBV2 to TRBJ2-2, with a tentative D call TRBD1 (6 bases). Looked up from germline, CDR1 is SNHLY and CDR2 is FYNNEI. V lost 6 bases to trimming and J lost 0 bases, with 11 bases between them. The CDR3 is 15 residues long.

V gene TRBV3-1 (or the pseudogene TRBV3-2) combines with J gene TRBJ2-3; D might be TRBD2 (7 bases). Trimming took 8 bases from V and 0 from J, leaving 12 bases between them. The germline CDR1 and CDR2 sequences are LGHDT and YNNKEL (reference sequence). The CDR3 has 14 residues. The CDR3 DNA reads as TGTGCCAGCCGGGGGGCGTATAGCACAGATACGCAGTATTTT. It yields the protein CASRGAYSTDTQYF.

The J gene is TRBJ2-3, the V gene TRBV29-1, with 8 bases lining up with TRBD1. In germline, CDR1 is SQVTM, CDR2 ANQGSEA. The V and J ends lost 7 bases and 10 bases, in that order; junction bases with no gene match: 13. The CDR3 loop spans 13 amino acids. The CDR3 sequence: CSALTGDPPAQYF. CDR3 sequence (DNA): TGCAGCGCCCTGACAGGGGATCCCCCCGCGCAGTATTTT.

The chain employs TRBV29-1 and TRBJ2-7; a weak D match, TRBD1 (5 bases). The germline gives CDR1 SQVTM, CDR2 ANQGSEA. V was cut by 3 bases and J by 2 bases, with 8 bases left in between. The CDR3 is 12 amino acids. In DNA, the CDR3 is TGCAGCGTTGAGGGCAGGGCCTACGAGCAGTACTTC. Protein: CSVEGRAYEQYF.

The rearrangement uses TRBV11-2 and TRBJ2-7, with 7 bases lining up with TRBD1. The CDR3 length is 14 residues. V gave up 5 bases and J gave up 5 bases; unmatched junction bases: 9. Looked up from germline, CDR1 is SGHAT and CDR2 is FQNNGV. The CDR3 spells CASSRPQGRDEQYF. For the CDR3, the DNA is TGTGCCAGCAGCCGTCCACAGGGGAGAGACGAGCAGTACTTC.

The chain couples TRBV7-8 to TRBJ1-1; maybe TRBD1 (6 bases). CDR1 and CDR2 (germline): SGHVS, FQNEAQ. The germline V and J ends were trimmed by 5 bases and 3 bases, with 22 bases remaining between them. The CDR3 is made up of 17 amino acids. The CDR3 DNA is TGTGCCAGCAGCCTAAGCCGAGTTTGGACAGTCGACACTGAAGCTTTCTTT. It encodes CASSLSRVWTVDTEAFF.

The rearrangement links TRBV7-9 to TRBJ2-7; TRBD1 agrees at 8 bases. There are 13 residues in the CDR3. CDR1 and CDR2 (germline): SEHNR, FQNEAQ (reference sequence). J was trimmed by 3 bases and V by 6 bases; bases with no gene match: 4. CDR3 residues: CASRSGQGYEQYF. In DNA, the CDR3 is TGTGCCAGCAGGTCCGGACAGGGCTACGAGCAGTACTTC.

The V gene is TRBV6-1, the J gene TRBJ1-5, with D unresolved. CDR1 is MNHNS, CDR2 SASEGT, per germline. Trimming shortened V by 1 base and J by 5 bases, and 6 bases separated the two germline ends. This CDR3 spans 13 amino acids. The CDR3 loop is CASSEEGDQPQHF. The DNA of the CDR3 is TGTGCCAGCAGTGAAGAAGGAGATCAGCCCCAGCATTTT.

DNA of the CDR3: TGTGCCAGCAGCCAGCGGACTAGCTCCTACAATGAGCAGTTCTTC. Encoded protein: CASSQRTSSYNEQFF. This chain links TRBV11-3 with TRBJ2-1; 7 bases match TRBD2. Per the germline V gene, CDR1 is SGHNT and CDR2 is YENEEA. Losses at the gene ends were 5 bases for V and 0 bases for J; bases not matched to a gene: 4. This CDR3 is 15 amino acids long.